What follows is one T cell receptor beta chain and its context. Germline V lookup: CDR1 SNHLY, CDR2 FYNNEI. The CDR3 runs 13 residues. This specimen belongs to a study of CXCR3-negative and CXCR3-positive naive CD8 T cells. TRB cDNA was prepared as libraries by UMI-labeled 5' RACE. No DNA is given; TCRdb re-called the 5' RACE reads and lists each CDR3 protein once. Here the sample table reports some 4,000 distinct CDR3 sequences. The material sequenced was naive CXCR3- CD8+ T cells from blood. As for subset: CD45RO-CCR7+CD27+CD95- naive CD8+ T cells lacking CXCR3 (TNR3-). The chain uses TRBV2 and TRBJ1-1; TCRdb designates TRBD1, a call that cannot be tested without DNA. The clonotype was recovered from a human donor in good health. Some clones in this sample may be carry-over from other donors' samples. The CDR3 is CASGGLGKTEAFF.